The 7 T cell receptor beta chains given below trace back to one sample, sequenced in a study of CD8 T cells in ankylosing spondylitis. TCRdb passed the 5' RACE reads through MiXCR, listing each CDR3 protein once. Here the sample spans over 100,000 distinct CDR3 sequences, 7% being singletons. Sequenced input: blood, either unsorted or a sorted T cell fraction (not recorded which). These receptors were taken from a male donor with ankylosing spondylitis or in good health (not recorded which).

The sample holds many counts of this clonotype. The genes are TRBV27 and TRBJ1-1, with no clear D. The CDR3 runs 13 residues. V was pared by 2 bases and J by 4 bases, with 8 bases between. Germline V gene sequence: CDR1 MNHEY, CDR2 SMNVEV (reference sequence). The CDR3, as DNA: TGTGCCAGCAGTTTACTGGTGGGCACTGAAGCTTTCTTT. Protein sequence: CASSLLVGTEAFF.

The genes are TRBV19 and TRBJ2-7; 11 positions match TRBD2. The germline V gene encodes CDR1 LNHDA and CDR2 SQIVND (reference sequence). V trimming: 7 bases; J trimming: 0 bases; junction bases outside the gene matches: 5. The CDR3 loop spans 15 amino acids. In DNA, the CDR3 is TGTGCCAGTACCGCGGGACTAGCGGCCTCCTACGAGCAGTACTTC. Its protein product is CASTAGLAASYEQYF.

This clonotype was counted many times. This chain uses TRBV29-1 with TRBJ1-1, with 7 positions matching TRBD1. The CDR3 covers 12 residues. V lost 6 bases to trimming and J lost 3 bases; unmatched junction nucleotides: 4. Germline assignment: CDR1 SQVTM and CDR2 ANQGSEA. CDR3 DNA: TGCAGCGTAGTGACAGGGTACACTGAAGCTTTCTTT. Its translation: CSVVTGYTEAFF.

This clonotype was picked up many times. The rearrangement uses TRBV29-1 and TRBJ2-7; D is perhaps TRBD1 (6 bases). V was clipped by 3 bases and J by 5 bases, with 17 bases between them. The CDR3 is 14 residues long. Germline CDR1 reads SQVTM; CDR2 reads ANQGSEA. The chain's CDR3 is CSVESRGKGHEQYF. The CDR3 DNA sequence: TGCAGCGTTGAGAGTAGGGGGAAGGGCCACGAGCAGTACTTC.

The genes are TRBV7-2 and TRBJ1-4, with D unresolved. CDR1 is SGHTA and CDR2 is FQGNSA in the germline V gene. The V end was cut by 0 bases, the J end by 4 bases, with 6 bases between. This CDR3 has 14 amino acids. CDR3 nucleotide sequence: TGTGCCAGCAGCTTAGCACGGAATAATGAAAAACTGTTTTTT. This sequence encodes CASSLARNNEKLFF.

This clonotype occurred many times. V usage is TRBV7-9 and J usage is TRBJ2-3; 7 bases line up with TRBD1. Germline trimming cut 5 bases from V and 0 bases from J; bases unmatched to any gene: 5. The CDR3 has 15 residues. Germline values: CDR1 SEHNR, CDR2 FQNEAQ (reference sequence). The CDR3 sequence is CASSGQDPSTDTQYF. DNA for the CDR3: TGTGCCAGCAGCGGACAGGACCCAAGCACAGATACGCAGTATTTT.

This clonotype was seen at least ten times. This chain connects TRBV20-1 to TRBJ2-1, with 15 nucleotides matching TRBD2. V dropped 6 bases and J dropped 5; count of bases not matched to a gene: 5. The germline V gene has CDR1 DFQATT and CDR2 SNEGSKA (reference sequence). The CDR3 covers 15 residues. The CDR3 bases are TGCAGTGCGGGGGGACTAGCGGGAGGAAACAATGAGCAGTTCTTC. Residues: CSAGGLAGGNNEQFF.